Each of the 23 T cell receptor beta chains below was sequenced from the same sample in a study of blood T cell repertoires in COVID-19. The protocol was immunoSEQ multiplex PCR, while the TCRdb copy is restricted to in-frame clones and leaves out a portion. The sample contains around 460,000 clones, around 90% of which appear only once. The sequencing sample was made of peripheral blood. The origin of the receptors is a man aged 18 to 35 with COVID-19, enrolled during active disease.

The chain uses TRBV19 and TRBJ1-5; 9 positions match TRBD1. This CDR3 spans 17 amino acids. V gave up 3 bases and J gave up 1 base; unmatched junction bases: 7. Germline V gene sequence: CDR1 LNHDA, CDR2 SQIVND (reference sequence). The CDR3 DNA is TGTGCCAGTAGTATGGTCACAGGGGGCAGGAGCAATCAGCCCCAGCATTTT. As protein: CASSMVTGGRSNQPQHF. Full variable domain (missing parts from reference TRBV19 and TRBJ1-5): DGGITQSPKYLFRKEGQNVTLSCEQNLNHDAMYWYRQDPGQGLRLIYYSQIVNDFQKGDIAEGYSVSREKKESFPLTVTSAQKNPTAFYLCASSMVTGGRSNQPQHFGDGTRLSIL.

The chain couples TRBV6-5 to TRBJ2-5; TRBD2 is a possible D gene (5 bases). Between the trimmed V and J ends, which lost 1 base and 5 bases, there was a span of 14 bases. Germline-derived CDR1 and CDR2 are MNHEY and SVGAGI. The length of the CDR3 is 15 residues. CDR3 sequence (DNA): TGTGCCAGCAGTTACTTTCCCGGACTGTTTGAGACCCAGTACTTC. This sequence encodes CASSYFPGLFETQYF.

This chain links TRBV6-5 with TRBJ1-1; D is unresolved. V was trimmed by 7 bases and J by 2 bases, leaving 5 bases between them. In germline, CDR1 is MNHEY, CDR2 SVGAGI. The CDR3 is 11 residues long. CDR3 protein: CASKLNTEAFF. CDR3 nucleotide sequence: TGTGCCAGCAAATTAAACACTGAAGCTTTCTTT.

This clone was detected once. This chain links TRBV2 with TRBJ1-4; D is perhaps TRBD1 (6 bases). Trimming removed 3 bases from V and 8 bases from J, with 13 bases in between. Germline V gene sequence: CDR1 SNHLY, CDR2 FYNNEI. The CDR3 contains 14 residues. The CDR3 protein is CASSDRTALEKLFF. CDR3 DNA: TGTGCCAGCAGTGACAGGACAGCCCTAGAAAAACTGTTTTTT. Variable domain in full (rest from reference TRBV2 and TRBJ1-4): EPEVTQTPSHQVTQMGQEVILRCVPISNHLYFYWYRQILGQKVEFLVSFYNNEISEKSEIFDDQFSVERPDGSNFTLKIRSTKLEDSAMYFCASSDRTALEKLFFGSGTQLSVL.

CDR3 nucleotide sequence: TGTGCCGTCGGGACTACCGTAACAGATACGCAGTATTTT. Amino acid sequence: CAVGTTVTDTQYF. This chain connects TRBV25-1 to TRBJ2-3; 7 positions match TRBD2. The CDR3 sequence is 13 residues long. The J segment lost 3 bases and the V segment lost 11 bases, leaving 8 bases of the junction unmatched. The V gene's germline CDR1 is MGHDK and CDR2 SYGVNS.

This clone has only a few counts. The V gene is TRBV7-2, the J gene TRBJ1-3; D is perhaps TRBD1 (6 bases). The CDR3 consists of 15 residues. Germline V CDR1 and CDR2: SGHTA, FQGNSA. V lost 4 bases to trimming and J lost 1 base, with 11 bases between them. The CDR3 region has the DNA TGTGCCAGCAGCTCCCGACAGGCGTCTGGAAACACCATATATTTT. Encoded protein: CASSSRQASGNTIYF.

The chain joins TRBV11-2 to TRBJ2-3, with 8 bases identical to TRBD2. The CDR3 spans 15 residues. Germline values: CDR1 SGHAT, CDR2 FQNNGV. Trimming cost V 3 bases and J 5 bases; bases outside gene matches: 7. The CDR3 DNA sequence: TGTGCCAGCAGCTTCAACGGGAGGGTTGGAGATACGCAGTATTTT. It specifies CASSFNGRVGDTQYF.

V usage is TRBV6-1 and J usage is TRBJ2-7; D uncertain. There are 14 residues in the CDR3. CDR1 is MNHNS, CDR2 SASEGT, per germline. The V end was cut by 2 bases, the J end by 2 bases, with 10 bases between. DNA of the CDR3: TGTGCCAGCAGTGAACCGAAGCCTCCCTACGAGCAGTACTTC. It codes for CASSEPKPPYEQYF.

The rearrangement joins TRBV11-2 to TRBJ2-5; tentatively, D is TRBD1 (8 bases). V was clipped by 4 bases and J by 11 bases, with 11 bases between them. This CDR3 region has 11 residues. CDR1 and CDR2 from the germline V gene are SGHAT and FQNNGV. The CDR3 loop reads CASSYRGGQYF. CDR3 DNA: TGTGCCAGCAGCTACAGGGGGGGTCAGTACTTC.

V and J are TRBV11-2 and TRBJ2-5; D unclear. Between the trimmed V and J ends, which lost 3 bases and 5 bases, there was a span of 10 bases. The CDR3 has 13 residues. CDR1 is SGHAT, CDR2 FQNNGV, per germline. DNA of the CDR3: TGTGCCAGCAGCTTCCCAGGTTTGGAGACCCAGTACTTC. It specifies CASSFPGLETQYF.

J is TRBJ1-2 and V is TRBV2, with 7 bases matching TRBD1. The CDR3 totals 13 residues. J gave up 8 bases and V 8 bases, and 11 bases lay outside the gene matches. Per the germline V gene, CDR1 is SNHLY and CDR2 is FYNNEI. The CDR3 DNA reads TGTGCCAGCGGGAATTCCGACAGGGTCGGCTACACCTTC. It translates to CASGNSDRVGYTF.

In this sample, this clone turned up once. J is TRBJ2-7 and V is TRBV6-5; 7 positions match TRBD1. The CDR3 has 14 residues. The junction had 8 bases not matched to a gene; V was cut back by 6 bases and J by 3 bases. CDR1 is MNHEY and CDR2 is SVGAGI in the germline V gene. CDR3 nucleotide sequence: TGTGCCAGCAGCCGACTCCGGGACAGCTACGAGCAGTACTTC. The encoded protein is CASSRLRDSYEQYF.

This clone occurred once. This chain uses TRBV3-1 (or the pseudogene TRBV3-2) with TRBJ2-7; tentatively, D is TRBD2 (6 bases). This CDR3 comprises 14 residues. CDR1 is LGHDT, CDR2 YNNKEL, per germline (reference sequence). The V end lost 7 bases, the J end lost 2 bases, and 15 bases lay between the germline ends. In DNA, the CDR3 is TGTGCCAGCACCCCGGGACTTGGGGCCTACGAGCAGTACTTC. Translated, it gives CASTPGLGAYEQYF.

This sequence joins TRBV27 and TRBJ2-7, with TRBD2 as a possible D gene (7 bases). The CDR3 has 15 residues. V lost 5 bases to trimming and J lost 1 base, with 15 bases between them. CDR1 and CDR2 from the germline V gene are MNHEY and SMNVEV (reference sequence). The CDR3 sequence is CASSEQGGVSYEQYF. As DNA, the CDR3 is TGTGCCAGCAGTGAACAGGGAGGGGTTTCCTACGAGCAGTACTTC.

A remark on this clone: Other DNA sequences within the sample encode an identical CDR3. The chain uses TRBV7-9 and TRBJ2-1; TRBD1 might be the D (5 bases). The germline CDR1 and CDR2 sequences are SEHNR and FQNEAQ (reference sequence). Trimming took off 0 bases at V and 7 bases at J, with 10 bases between the two ends. The CDR3 is 14 amino acids. The CDR3, as DNA: TGTGCCAGCAGCTTAGCTCAGGGTTATAATGAGCAGTTCTTC. Translating gives CASSLAQGYNEQFF.

V usage is TRBV4-1 and J usage is TRBJ2-3; perhaps TRBD1 as D (5 bases). V lost 0 bases to trimming and J lost 0 bases, with 13 bases between them. This CDR3 is built from 17 residues. Germline CDR1 MGHRA, CDR2 YSYEKL. CDR3 protein: CASSQDYTGYSTDTQYF. The CDR3 nucleotides read TGCGCCAGCAGCCAAGATTACACAGGATATAGCACAGATACGCAGTATTTT.

The chain couples TRBV7-8 to TRBJ1-2; TRBD1 matches at 9 bases. J was trimmed by 6 bases and V by 4 bases; bases with no gene match: 6. The CDR3 is made up of 14 amino acids. In germline, CDR1 is SGHVS, CDR2 FQNEAQ. The CDR3 sequence is CASSSNRGQDGYTF. CDR3 bases: TGTGCCAGCAGCTCCAACAGGGGGCAAGATGGCTACACCTTC.

V usage is TRBV7-9 and J usage is TRBJ2-7; D might be TRBD1 (5 bases). CDR1 is SEHNR and CDR2 is FQNEAQ in the germline V gene (reference sequence). Trimming shortened V by 5 bases and J by 2 bases, and 13 bases separated the two germline ends. This CDR3 is built from 14 residues. Written as DNA, the CDR3 is TGTGCCAGCAGCCTACAAGGACAACCCTACGAGCAGTACTTC. Protein sequence: CASSLQGQPYEQYF.

The chain carries TRBV5-5 and TRBJ2-3; 8 bases are shared with TRBD1. V dropped 5 bases and J dropped 1; count of bases not matched to a gene: 3. The germline V gene encodes CDR1 SGHKS and CDR2 YYEKEE (reference sequence). The CDR3 sequence is 14 residues long. CDR3 bases: TGTGCCAGCAGACAACAGGGGGGCACAGATACGCAGTATTTT. Protein product: CASRQQGGTDTQYF.

The chain joins TRBV6-5 to TRBJ2-5, with 11 nucleotides matching TRBD2. Trimming took 6 bases from V and 9 from J; bases not matched to a gene: 9. The CDR3 consists of 14 residues. Germline V gene lookup returns CDR1 MNHEY and CDR2 SVGAGI. CDR3 DNA: TGTGCCAGCAGACCCCCGTCTAGCGGGAGGTCCCAGTACTTC. Its protein product is CASRPPSSGRSQYF.

The rearrangement uses TRBV6-9 and TRBJ1-3; 8 nucleotides line up with TRBD1. V shed 1 base, J shed 0 bases, and the junction held 2 bases outside the gene matches. The germline V gene has CDR1 MNHGY and CDR2 SVAAGI. The CDR3 is made up of 16 amino acids. Written as DNA, the CDR3 is TGTGCCAGCAGTTATTGGACAGGGTCCTCTGGAAACACCATATATTTT. Encoded protein: CASSYWTGSSGNTIYF.

V usage is TRBV12-3 or TRBV12-4 and J usage is TRBJ2-3, with TRBD2 as a possible D gene (6 bases). Trimming took 7 bases from V and 4 from J, leaving 12 bases between them. The CDR3 loop spans 13 amino acids. This CDR3 is CASTRTIADTQYF. The CDR3 coding sequence is TGTGCCAGCACCCGGACTATTGCAGATACGCAGTATTTT.

The rearrangement links TRBV11-3 to TRBJ2-7, with TRBD1 matching over 8 bases. V shed 3 bases and J 6 bases; nucleotides not matched to a gene: 7. This CDR3 has 14 amino acids. Germline-derived CDR1 and CDR2 are SGHNT and YENEEA. The CDR3 here is CASSFQGAPGEQYF. In DNA, the CDR3 is TGTGCCAGCAGCTTCCAGGGGGCGCCGGGCGAGCAGTACTTC.